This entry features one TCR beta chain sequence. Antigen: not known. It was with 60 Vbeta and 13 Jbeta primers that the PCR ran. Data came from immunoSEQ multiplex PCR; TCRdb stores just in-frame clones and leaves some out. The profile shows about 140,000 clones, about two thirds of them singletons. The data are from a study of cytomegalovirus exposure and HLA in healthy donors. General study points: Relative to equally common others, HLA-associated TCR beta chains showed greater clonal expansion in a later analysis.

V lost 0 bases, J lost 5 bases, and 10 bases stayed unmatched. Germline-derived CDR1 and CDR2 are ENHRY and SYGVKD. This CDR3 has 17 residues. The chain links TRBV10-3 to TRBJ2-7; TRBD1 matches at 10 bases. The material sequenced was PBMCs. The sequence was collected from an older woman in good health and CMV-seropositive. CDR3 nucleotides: TGTGCCATCAGTGAGTCACGATACGGACAGGGGGGCAACGAGCAGTACTTC. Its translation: CAISESRYGQGGNEQYF.